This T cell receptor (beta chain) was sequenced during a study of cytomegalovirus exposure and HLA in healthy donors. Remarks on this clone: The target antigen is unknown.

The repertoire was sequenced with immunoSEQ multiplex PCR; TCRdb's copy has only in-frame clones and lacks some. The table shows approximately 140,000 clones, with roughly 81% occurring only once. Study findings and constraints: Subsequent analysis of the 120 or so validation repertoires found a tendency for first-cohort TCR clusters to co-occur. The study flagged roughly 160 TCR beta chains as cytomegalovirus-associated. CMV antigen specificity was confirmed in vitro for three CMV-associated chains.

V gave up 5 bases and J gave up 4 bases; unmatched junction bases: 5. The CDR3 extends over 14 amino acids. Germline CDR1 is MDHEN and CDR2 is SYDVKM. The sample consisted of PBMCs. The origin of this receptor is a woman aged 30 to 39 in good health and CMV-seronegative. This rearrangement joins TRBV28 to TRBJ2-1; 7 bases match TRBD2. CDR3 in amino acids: CASSLGGLYNEQFF. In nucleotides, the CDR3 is TGTGCCAGCAGTCTCGGGGGGTTGTACAATGAGCAGTTCTTC.